These T cell receptor beta chains were read from a single sample in a study of blood T cell repertoires in COVID-19. Data came from immunoSEQ multiplex PCR; TCRdb stores just in-frame clones and leaves some out. The sample contains some 40,000 clones, roughly 88% of which appear only once. Sequencing input: peripheral blood. Receptor source: a human donor in a cohort sampled during active COVID-19. Both conserved end residues are part of each CDR3. A D gene is named only where the DNA matches it firmly. Size values are once, few and many counts, or a class for expanded clones, and some rows have none.

d_call	v_call	j_call	clone_size	cdr3_aa	cdr3_nt
TRBD2	TRBV6-6	TRBJ2-6	-	CASSLTSGGSGANVLTF	TGTGCCAGCAGTCTCACTAGCGGGGGCTCTGGGGCCAACGTCCTGACTTTC
TRBD1	TRBV20-1	TRBJ1-5	-	CSASRQGEIRQPQHF	TGCAGTGCTAGTAGACAGGGGGAAATCAGGCAGCCCCAGCATTTT
TRBD2	TRBV27	TRBJ2-7	few	CASSSRSGGDEQYF	TGTGCCAGCAGTTCCAGGTCGGGGGGGGACGAGCAGTACTTC
TRBD1	TRBV5-1	TRBJ1-4	-	CASSKGQGAEKLFF	TGCGCCAGCAGCAAGGGACAGGGGGCGGAAAAACTGTTTTTT
-	TRBV9	TRBJ2-3	-	CASSLHSSESTDTQYF	TGTGCCAGCAGCTTACATTCTAGCGAGAGCACAGATACGCAGTATTTT
-	TRBV5-6	TRBJ1-4	-	CASSLGARNEGEKLFF	TGTGCCAGCAGCTTGGGAGCCCGGAACGAGGGAGAAAAACTGTTTTTT
TRBD2	TRBV7-9	TRBJ2-1	-	CASSLGLVDNEQFF	TGTGCCAGCAGCCTGGGACTAGTTGACAATGAGCAGTTCTTC
TRBD1	TRBV10-3	TRBJ2-2	-	CAIMAPETGIAGELFF	TGTGCCATCATGGCCCCCGAGACAGGGATCGCCGGGGAGCTGTTTTTT
TRBD1	TRBV5-4	TRBJ1-3	once	CASSTPGQGRNTIYF	TGTGCCAGCAGCACGCCGGGACAGGGGAGAAACACCATATATTTT
TRBD1	TRBV2	TRBJ2-7	few	CASSPDRGPYEQYF	TGTGCCAGCAGTCCGGACAGGGGCCCCTACGAGCAGTACTTC
-	TRBV3-1/TRBV3-2	TRBJ2-3	-	CASSQLQAASSTDTQYF	TGTGCCAGCAGCCAACTACAGGCCGCCTCGAGTACAGATACGCAGTATTTT
TRBD1	TRBV7-3	TRBJ2-3	-	CASSLAPGQGTDTQYF	TGTGCCAGCAGCTTAGCCCCGGGACAGGGAACAGATACGCAGTATTTT
TRBD2	TRBV5-4	TRBJ2-1	-	CASSLRGGGHNEQFF	TGTGCCAGCAGCTTGCGCGGGGGGGGCCACAATGAGCAGTTCTTC
TRBD1	TRBV7-9	TRBJ1-1	once	CASSAGGVEAFF	TGTGCCAGCAGCGCAGGGGGTGTTGAAGCTTTCTTT
-	TRBV27	TRBJ1-5	-	CASSFGGNQPQHF	TGTGCCAGCAGTTTTGGAGGCAATCAGCCCCAGCATTTT
-	TRBV7-9	TRBJ2-7	-	CASSLKGDYEQYF	TGTGCCAGCAGCTTGAAGGGGGACTACGAGCAGTACTTC
TRBD2	TRBV28	TRBJ2-3	-	CASRLAGGTLLFTDTQYF	TGTGCCAGCAGGCTAGCGGGGGGGACCCTTCTATTCACAGATACGCAGTATTTT
-	TRBV2	TRBJ2-5	-	CASRSPGSQETQYF	TGTGCCAGCAGGAGCCCGGGGAGCCAAGAGACCCAGTACTTC
-	TRBV13	TRBJ2-5	-	CASSSRDIQETQYF	TGTGCCAGCAGCTCCCGGGACATACAAGAGACCCAGTACTTC
-	TRBV5-4	TRBJ2-3	-	CASSRPGKKYF	TGTGCCAGCAGTCGACCCGGGAAAAAGTATTTT
-	TRBV7-6	TRBJ1-3	-	CASSLARPSAGNTIYF	TGTGCCAGCAGCTTAGCGCGGCCTTCGGCTGGAAACACCATATATTTT
TRBD1	TRBV19	TRBJ2-7	once	CASSPWDSSYEQYF	TGTGCCAGTAGTCCCTGGGACAGCTCCTACGAGCAGTACTTC
-	TRBV7-2	TRBJ2-5	few	CASSLYSYVGGGLQTQYF	TGTGCCAGCAGCTTATATTCGTACGTTGGGGGCGGGCTGCAGACCCAGTACTTC
TRBD2	TRBV3-1/TRBV3-2	TRBJ2-3	-	CASSLAGSGSTDTQYF	TGTGCCAGCAGCCTGGCGGGTAGCGGGTCCACAGATACGCAGTATTTT
TRBD2	TRBV5-4	TRBJ2-1	-	CASSSPTSGGGNEQFF	TGTGCCAGCAGCTCCCCGACTAGCGGGGGGGGTAATGAGCAGTTCTTC
TRBD2	TRBV4-1	TRBJ2-1	-	CASSHPGLGIEQFF	TGCGCCAGCAGCCACCCGGGACTAGGGATTGAGCAGTTCTTC